Presented here are 18 T cell receptor beta chains from one specimen sequenced in a study of blood T cell repertoires in COVID-19. Produced via immunoSEQ multiplex PCR; TCRdb's table is partial and in-frame only. The sample consists of a few hundred thousand clones, roughly 88% of them appearing once. Sequencing was done on a sample of PBMCs or T cells enriched from blood (not recorded which). The source of these receptors is a woman aged 40 to 50 who had been exposed to COVID-19.

V gene TRBV4-1 combines with J gene TRBJ2-2, with 7 bases lining up with TRBD2. Losses at the gene ends were 4 bases for V and 2 bases for J; bases not matched to a gene: 22. The CDR3 length is 21 residues. Per the germline V gene, CDR1 is MGHRA and CDR2 is YSYEKL. This CDR3 reads CASSPPTRRELLSRNTGELFF. The CDR3 coding sequence is TGCGCCAGCAGCCCACCTACGAGGCGGGAGCTCCTTTCCCGCAACACCGGGGAGCTGTTTTTT.

The rearrangement links TRBV18 to TRBJ1-2, with 7 bases matching TRBD1. CDR3 size: 13 residues. Germline CDR1 reads KGHSH; CDR2 reads LQKENI. Germline trimming cut 7 bases from V and 5 bases from J; bases unmatched to any gene: 7. For the CDR3, the DNA is TGTGCCAGCTTACAGGGGCTAGATTATGGCTACACCTTC. Residues: CASLQGLDYGYTF.

The chain combines TRBV7-2 with TRBJ2-5, with D maybe TRBD2 (6 bases). Looked up from germline, CDR1 is SGHTA and CDR2 is FQGNSA. The V and J ends lost 5 bases and 7 bases respectively, with 20 bases between them. This CDR3 has 15 residues. CDR3 in DNA: TGTGCCAGCAGCACCCGCTCGGGACTGGAAGGGACCCAGTACTTC. It specifies CASSTRSGLEGTQYF. The full variable domain, rest sourced from reference TRBV7-2 and TRBJ2-5, is GAGVSQSPSNKVTEKGKDVELRCDPISGHTALYWYRQSLGQGLEFLIYFQGNSAPDKSGLPSDRFSAERTGGSVSTLTIQRTQQEDSAVYLCASSTRSGLEGTQYFGPGTRLLVL.

As concerns this clone: One end of the junction is discordant with germline, which a read error may explain. V is TRBV5-1 and J is TRBJ2-3, with 11 bases aligning to TRBD2. Germline CDR1 is SGHRS and CDR2 is YFSETQ. The CDR3 runs to 15 residues. CDR3 in DNA: TGTGCCAGCAGCTCAGTTAGCGGGAGGGAATATACGCAGTATTTT. Amino acids: CASSSVSGREYTQYF.

This clone was counted a single time. This chain joins TRBV6-5 and TRBJ2-1, with 9 bases that match TRBD1. The V gene end was trimmed by 2 bases and the J gene end by 6 bases; junction bases not matched to a gene: 5. The V gene's germline CDR1 is MNHEY and CDR2 SVGAGI. CDR3 size: 15 residues. This chain's CDR3 is CASSYGQGRSNEQFF. As DNA, the CDR3 is TGTGCCAGCAGTTACGGACAGGGGCGGTCCAATGAGCAGTTCTTC.

For the CDR3, the DNA is TGTGCCAGCAGCTTGGGTTACGGTGGGGGGCAAGAGACCCAGTACTTC. It translates to CASSLGYGGGQETQYF. This chain joins TRBV7-3 and TRBJ2-5, with TRBD2 as a possible D gene (6 bases). CDR1 SGHTA and CDR2 FQGTGA come from the germline V gene. The CDR3 is 16 residues long. The germline V and J ends were trimmed by 3 bases and 2 bases, with 16 bases remaining between them.

The V and J genes are TRBV4-2 and TRBJ1-6; D unresolved. The V gene lost 6 bases and the J gene lost 9 bases, with 12 bases spanning the gap. Germline V gives CDR1 LGHNA, CDR2 YNFKEQ. The CDR3 contains 13 residues. The CDR3 region is CASRIGEGSPLHF. For the CDR3, the DNA is TGTGCCAGCAGGATCGGAGAAGGTTCACCCCTCCACTTT.

The sample holds a few counts of this clone. The chain employs TRBV6-5 and TRBJ2-1, with 7 bases fitting TRBD2. J lost 0 bases, V lost 5 bases, and 4 bases had no gene match. Germline CDR1 MNHEY, CDR2 SVGAGI. The CDR3 has 15 residues. The CDR3 sequence: CASSIGGSSYNEQFF. CDR3 DNA sequence: TGTGCCAGCAGTATCGGGGGGAGCTCCTACAATGAGCAGTTCTTC.

CDR3 sequence: CASSLDLQANNEQFF. The DNA for the CDR3 is TGTGCCAGCAGCTTAGATCTACAGGCTAACAATGAGCAGTTCTTC. The genes are TRBV11-2 and TRBJ2-1; maybe TRBD1 (5 bases). CDR1 and CDR2 from the germline V gene are SGHAT and FQNNGV. With 0 bases removed from V and 5 bases from J, the gap between germline ends came to 11 bases. CDR3 length: 15 residues.

V usage is TRBV5-1 and J usage is TRBJ1-2, with D possibly matching TRBD1 (6 bases). V was trimmed by 5 bases and J by 6 bases, leaving 14 bases between them. The CDR3 has 13 residues. CDR1 and CDR2 from the germline V gene are SGHRS and YFSETQ. The CDR3 sequence is CASRTGLRDGYTF. Written as DNA, the CDR3 is TGCGCCAGCAGGACAGGTTTACGAGATGGCTACACCTTC.

The genes are TRBV2 and TRBJ1-4; 7 bases fit TRBD1. CDR1 and CDR2 (germline): SNHLY, FYNNEI. The CDR3 covers 14 residues. J gave up 6 bases and V 6 bases, and 7 bases lay outside the gene matches. CDR3 loop: CASSADRVYEKLFF. As DNA, the CDR3 is TGTGCCAGCAGCGCCGACAGGGTGTATGAAAAACTGTTTTTT. Supplemented by reference TRBV2 and TRBJ1-4, the full variable domain reads EPEVTQTPSHQVTQMGQEVILRCVPISNHLYFYWYRQILGQKVEFLVSFYNNEISEKSEIFDDQFSVERPDGSNFTLKIRSTKLEDSAMYFCASSADRVYEKLFFGSGTQLSVL.

The chain employs TRBV4-3 and TRBJ2-3; TRBD1 matches at 8 bases. The CDR3 has 15 residues. Germline-derived CDR1 and CDR2 are LGHNA and YSLEER. J lost 3 bases, V lost 2 bases, and 4 bases had no gene match. The CDR3 loop is CASSQMTGVTDTQYF. The CDR3 DNA reads as TGCGCCAGCAGCCAAATGACAGGGGTGACAGATACGCAGTATTTT.

The chain couples TRBV19 to TRBJ2-1; TRBD2 agrees at 14 bases. The CDR3 sequence is 15 residues long. CDR1 is LNHDA and CDR2 is SQIVND in the germline V gene (reference sequence). Trimming cost V 5 bases and J 7 bases; bases outside gene matches: 4. CDR3 bases: TGTGCCAGTAGTCCACGGACTAGCGGGAGGAATGAGCAGTTCTTC. It translates to CASSPRTSGRNEQFF.

The chain employs TRBV3-1 (or the pseudogene TRBV3-2) and TRBJ2-3, with 7 bases identical to TRBD2. V was pared by 2 bases and J by 2 bases, with 10 bases of the junction left unmatched. There are 17 residues in the CDR3. Germline CDR1 and CDR2: LGHDT and YNNKEL (reference sequence). This CDR3 reads CASSQMGRGKNTDTQYF. CDR3 coding DNA: TGTGCCAGCAGCCAAATGGGGCGGGGGAAGAACACAGATACGCAGTATTTT.

The chain joins TRBV7-2 to TRBJ1-5, with TRBD1 matching over 9 bases. The V gene's germline CDR1 is SGHTA and CDR2 FQGNSA. Trimming cost V 4 bases and J 3 bases; bases outside gene matches: 4. The CDR3 runs to 15 residues. The chain's CDR3 is CASSSQGAANQPQHF. In nucleotides, the CDR3 is TGTGCCAGCAGCTCACAGGGGGCGGCCAATCAGCCCCAGCATTTT.

The chain recombines TRBV27 with TRBJ2-3; TRBD2 might be the D (6 bases). Between the trimmed V and J ends, which lost 8 bases and 2 bases, there was a span of 17 bases. The CDR3 consists of 15 residues. Germline V gives CDR1 MNHEY, CDR2 SMNVEV (reference sequence). CDR3 amino acids: CASLTRGYLTDTQYF. The CDR3 bases are TGTGCCAGCTTAACCCGGGGGTATCTCACAGATACGCAGTATTTT.

This chain connects TRBV29-1 to TRBJ1-2; 8 bases align to TRBD1. The CDR3 extends over 16 amino acids. With 0 bases clipped from V and 8 bases from J, the junction kept 14 bases outside the gene matches. Germline V gene sequence: CDR1 SQVTM, CDR2 ANQGSEA. The CDR3 here is CSVEDPRQGRPRGYTF. The CDR3 DNA sequence: TGCAGCGTTGAAGACCCGAGACAGGGGCGCCCTCGAGGCTACACCTTC.

The V gene is TRBV7-2, the J gene TRBJ1-5, with D perhaps TRBD1 (6 bases). V was clipped by 1 base and J by 3 bases, with 13 bases between them. Germline V gene sequence: CDR1 SGHTA, CDR2 FQGNSA. CDR3 length: 16 amino acids. The CDR3 loop reads CASSLVGGQNNQPQHF. For the CDR3, the DNA is TGTGCCAGCAGCTTAGTTGGTGGACAGAACAATCAGCCCCAGCATTTT.